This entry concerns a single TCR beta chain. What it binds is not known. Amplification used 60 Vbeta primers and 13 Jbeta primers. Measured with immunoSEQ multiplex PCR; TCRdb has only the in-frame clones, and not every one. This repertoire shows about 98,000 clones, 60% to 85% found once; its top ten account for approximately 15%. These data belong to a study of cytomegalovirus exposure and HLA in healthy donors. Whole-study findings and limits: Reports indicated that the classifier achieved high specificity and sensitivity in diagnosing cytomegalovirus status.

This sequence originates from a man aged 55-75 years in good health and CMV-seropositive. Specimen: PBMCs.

The CDR3 DNA reads as TGTGCCAGCAGCGTAGATCCAGGGGCTGAGCAGTTCTTC. It translates to CASSVDPGAEQFF. The chain recombines TRBV9 with TRBJ2-1, with D maybe TRBD1 (6 bases). V was shortened by 0 bases and J by 9 bases, with 10 bases between the two germline ends. Germline CDR1 reads SGDLS; CDR2 reads YYNGEE. The CDR3 is made up of 13 amino acids.